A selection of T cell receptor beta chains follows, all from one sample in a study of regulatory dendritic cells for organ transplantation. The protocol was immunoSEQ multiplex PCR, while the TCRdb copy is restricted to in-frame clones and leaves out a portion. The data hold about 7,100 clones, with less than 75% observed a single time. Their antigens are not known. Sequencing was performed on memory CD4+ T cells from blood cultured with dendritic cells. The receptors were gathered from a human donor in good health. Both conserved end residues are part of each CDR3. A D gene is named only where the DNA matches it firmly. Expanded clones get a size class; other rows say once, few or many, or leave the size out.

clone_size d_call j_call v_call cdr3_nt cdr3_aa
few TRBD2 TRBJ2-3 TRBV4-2 TGTGCCAGCAGCCAAGAGTCTAGCGGGGGGCCTAGGGATACGCAGTATTTT CASSQESSGGPRDTQYF
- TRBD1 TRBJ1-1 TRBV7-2 TGTGCCAGCAGCTTGGACAGGGTAGAAGCTTTCTTT CASSLDRVEAFF
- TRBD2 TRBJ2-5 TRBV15 TGTGCCACCAGCAGGGCGGGGGGGCGCGGAAAGGAGACCCAGTACTTC CATSRAGGRGKETQYF
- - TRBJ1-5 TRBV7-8 TGTGCCAGCAGCTTAGCGCTTCGGGGAGATCAGCCCCAGCATTTT CASSLALRGDQPQHF
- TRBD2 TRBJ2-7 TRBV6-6 TGTGCCAGCAGACCGGCGGGGGGAATGAACGAGCAGTACTTC CASRPAGGMNEQYF
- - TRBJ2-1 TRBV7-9 TGTGCCAGCGAAATCAACAGGGCCTACTACAATGAGCAGTTCTTC CASEINRAYYNEQFF
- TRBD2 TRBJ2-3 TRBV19 TGTGCCAGTAGTATAGGGGGCGGGGGGGCCGTAGATACGCAGTATTTT CASSIGGGGAVDTQYF
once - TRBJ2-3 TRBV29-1 TGCAGCGTTGAATGGGGCGGTGGCACAGATACGCAGTATTTT CSVEWGGGTDTQYF
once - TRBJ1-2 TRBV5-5 TGTGCCAGCAGCTCCCCAGGGCCTGAGGGCTACACCTTC CASSSPGPEGYTF
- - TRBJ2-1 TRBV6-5 TGTGCCAGCAGCCCCTCACAGGGCCTTGACAATGAGCAGTTCTTC CASSPSQGLDNEQFF
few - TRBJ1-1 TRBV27 TGTGCCAGCAGTAAGGGAGCGGGTGAAGCTTTCTTT CASSKGAGEAFF
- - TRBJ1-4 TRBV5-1 TGCGCCAGCAGCTTGGTGGCGGCAACTAATGAAAAACTGTTTTTT CASSLVAATNEKLFF
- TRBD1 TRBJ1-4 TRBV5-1 TGCGCCAGCAGCCCTAGACAGGGGAATGAAAAACTGTTTTTT CASSPRQGNEKLFF
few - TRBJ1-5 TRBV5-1 TGCGCCAGCAGCTTAACCGTCGGAGCAAATCAGCCCCAGCATTTT CASSLTVGANQPQHF
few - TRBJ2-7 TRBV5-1 TGCGCCAGCAGCGCCGGGACTGCCTCCTACGAGCAGTACTTC CASSAGTASYEQYF
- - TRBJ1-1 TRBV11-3 TGTGCCAGCAGCTTAGCTTATGAAGCTTTCTTT CASSLAYEAFF
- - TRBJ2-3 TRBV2 TGTGCCAGCCAGGGAACAGATACGCAGTATTTT CASQGTDTQYF
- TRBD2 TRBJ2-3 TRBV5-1 TGCGCCAGCAGCTTGGAGCGAGCGGGGCCCACAGATACGCAGTATTTT CASSLERAGPTDTQYF
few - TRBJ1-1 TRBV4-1 TGCGCCAGCAGCCGCCGATGGGAGGGAACTGAAGCTTTCTTT CASSRRWEGTEAFF
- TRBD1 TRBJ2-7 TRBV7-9 TGTGCCAGCAGCCAACGACAGGGTCTCTACGAGCAGTACTTC CASSQRQGLYEQYF
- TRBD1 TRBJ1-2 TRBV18 TGTGCCAGCTCACCTTTCCCGGGACAGGGGGCAAAAGACTATGGCTACACCTTC CASSPFPGQGAKDYGYTF
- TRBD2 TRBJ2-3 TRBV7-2 TGTGCCAGCAGCTCCCGACTAGCGGGGGCGACAGATACGCAGTATTTT CASSSRLAGATDTQYF
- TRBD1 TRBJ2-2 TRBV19 TGTGCCAGCGCCATCACGGGCAGGGGGTTGAACGGGGAGCTGTTTTTT CASAITGRGLNGELFF
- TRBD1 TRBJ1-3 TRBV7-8 TGTGCCAGCAGCTTAAGGAACAGGGGAGATGGAAACACCATATATTTT CASSLRNRGDGNTIYF
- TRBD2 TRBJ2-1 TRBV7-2 TGTGCCAGCAGCATCCGACCTCCCGCGGGGGGGCTAGGTGAGCAGTTCTTC CASSIRPPAGGLGEQFF
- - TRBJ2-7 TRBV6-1 TGTGCCAGCAGTGATCCAGGGATATCCTACGAGCAGTACTTC CASSDPGISYEQYF
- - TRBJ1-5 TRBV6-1 TGTGCCAGCAGTAGACAGGAGAATCAGCCCCAGCATTTT CASSRQENQPQHF
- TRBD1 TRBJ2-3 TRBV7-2 TGTGCCAGCAGCCGACAGGGGGGCACAGATACGCAGTATTTT CASSRQGGTDTQYF
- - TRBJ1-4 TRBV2 TGTGCCAGCAGTGCGGGGAGGAGTAATGAAAAACTGTTTTTT CASSAGRSNEKLFF
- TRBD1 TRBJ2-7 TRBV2 TGTGCCAGCACCAAGGACAGGGTCGGCGAGCAGTACTTC CASTKDRVGEQYF
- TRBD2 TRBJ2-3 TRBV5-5 TGTGCCAGCAGCTTGGGTGCGGGGGTAGATACGCAGTATTTT CASSLGAGVDTQYF
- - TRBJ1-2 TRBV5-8 TGTGCCAGCAGCCCACAGGGTTGGGGAACATATGGCTACACCTTC CASSPQGWGTYGYTF
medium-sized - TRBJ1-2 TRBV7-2 TGTGCCAGCCGGGGAGGGGGGGCCCCAACTGGCTACACCTTC CASRGGGAPTGYTF
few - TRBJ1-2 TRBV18 TGTGCCAGCTCAACTGGAGGGTACTATGGCTACACCTTC CASSTGGYYGYTF
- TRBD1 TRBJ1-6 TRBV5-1 TGCGCCAGCAGCTCCGGACAGGCTCTATATTCACCCCTCCACTTT CASSSGQALYSPLHF
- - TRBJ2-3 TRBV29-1 TGCAGCGTGGGGACGGGGGCAGATACGCAGTATTTT CSVGTGADTQYF
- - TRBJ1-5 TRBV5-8 TGTGCCAGCAGCCCCCGCCGGGGGTCGAATCAGCCCCAGCATTTT CASSPRRGSNQPQHF
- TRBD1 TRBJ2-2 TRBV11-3 TGTGCCAGCAGCCCTGGGACAGGGGTCACCGGGGAGCTGTTTTTT CASSPGTGVTGELFF
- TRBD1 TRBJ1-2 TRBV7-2 TGTGCCAGCAGCCCAAGGACAGGGGATGGCTACACCTTC CASSPRTGDGYTF
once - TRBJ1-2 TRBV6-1 TGTGCCAGCAGTGAACACAGGGAGGGCTACACCTTC CASSEHREGYTF
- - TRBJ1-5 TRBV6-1 TGTGCCAGCAGTTCTCAGGGCCAAGGGCAGCCCCAGCATTTT CASSSQGQGQPQHF
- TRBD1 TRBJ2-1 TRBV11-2 TGTGCCAGCAGCTTAGAACCAGGGGGCGGCCATGAGCAGTTCTTC CASSLEPGGGHEQFF
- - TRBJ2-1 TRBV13 TGTGCCAGCAGCCCGGAGCGACGCTCCTACAATGAGCAGTTCTTC CASSPERRSYNEQFF
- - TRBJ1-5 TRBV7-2 TGTGCCAGCAGCTTATACAGAAATCAGCCCCAGCATTTT CASSLYRNQPQHF
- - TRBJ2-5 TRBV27 TGTGCCAGCAGTTTGTACGTTGCAGGGAAAGAGACCCAGTACTTC CASSLYVAGKETQYF
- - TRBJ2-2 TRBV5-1 TGCGCCAGCAGCTCACTCCCTGGCGGTACCGGGGAGCTGTTTTTT CASSSLPGGTGELFF
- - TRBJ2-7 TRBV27 TGTGCCAGCAGTCCCTTAGCGCAGACACTTATCTACGAGCAGTACTTC CASSPLAQTLIYEQYF
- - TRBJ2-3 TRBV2 TGTGCCAGCAAAGACAGTCGGGGCACAGATACGCAGTATTTT CASKDSRGTDTQYF
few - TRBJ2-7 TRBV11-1 TGTGCCAGCAGTTCTTCAGGGTTCGAGCAGTACTTC CASSSSGFEQYF
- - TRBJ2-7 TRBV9 TGTGCCAGCAGCGTTGGGGGGGCTTCCACCTACGAGCAGTACTTC CASSVGGASTYEQYF
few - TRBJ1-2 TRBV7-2 TGTGCCAGCAGCCCCCCCAGTAGGTCCCAGGGGGGCTACACCTTC CASSPPSRSQGGYTF
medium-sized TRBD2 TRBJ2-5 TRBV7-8 TGTGCCAGCAGCTTAACAAGCGGGGGGGCATTAGAGACCCAGTACTTC CASSLTSGGALETQYF
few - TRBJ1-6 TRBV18 TGTGCCAGCTCACCAGCGGCCAGAACGGCTTCACCCCTCCACTTT CASSPAARTASPLHF
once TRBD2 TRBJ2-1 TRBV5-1 TGCGCCAGCAGCCCTAGCGGGGAGAATGAGCAGTTCTTC CASSPSGENEQFF